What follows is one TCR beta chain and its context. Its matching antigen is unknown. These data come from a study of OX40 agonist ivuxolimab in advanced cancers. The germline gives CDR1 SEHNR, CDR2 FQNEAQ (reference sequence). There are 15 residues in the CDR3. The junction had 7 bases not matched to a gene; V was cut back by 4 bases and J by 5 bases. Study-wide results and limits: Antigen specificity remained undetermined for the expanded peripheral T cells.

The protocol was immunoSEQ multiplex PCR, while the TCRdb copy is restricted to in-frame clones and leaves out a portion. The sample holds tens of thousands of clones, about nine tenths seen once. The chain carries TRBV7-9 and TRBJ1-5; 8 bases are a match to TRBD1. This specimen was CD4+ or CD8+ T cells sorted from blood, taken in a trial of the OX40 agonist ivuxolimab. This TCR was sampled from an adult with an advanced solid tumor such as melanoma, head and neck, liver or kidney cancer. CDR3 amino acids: CASSSGTGNYQPQHF. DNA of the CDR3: TGTGCCAGCAGCTCCGGGACAGGAAATTATCAGCCCCAGCATTTT.